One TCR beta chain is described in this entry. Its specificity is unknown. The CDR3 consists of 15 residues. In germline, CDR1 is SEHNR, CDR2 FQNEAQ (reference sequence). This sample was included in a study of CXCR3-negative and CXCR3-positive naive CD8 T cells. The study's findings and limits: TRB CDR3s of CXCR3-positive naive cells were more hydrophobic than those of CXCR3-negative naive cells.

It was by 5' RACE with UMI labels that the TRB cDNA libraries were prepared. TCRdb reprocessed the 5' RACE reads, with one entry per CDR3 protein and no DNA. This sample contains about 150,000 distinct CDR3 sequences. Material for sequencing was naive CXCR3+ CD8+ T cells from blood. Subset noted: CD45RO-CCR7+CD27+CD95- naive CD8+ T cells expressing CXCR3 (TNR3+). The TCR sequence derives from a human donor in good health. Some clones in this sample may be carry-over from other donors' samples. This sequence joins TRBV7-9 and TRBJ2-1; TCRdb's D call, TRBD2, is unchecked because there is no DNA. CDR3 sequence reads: CASSVLAGRHGEQFF.